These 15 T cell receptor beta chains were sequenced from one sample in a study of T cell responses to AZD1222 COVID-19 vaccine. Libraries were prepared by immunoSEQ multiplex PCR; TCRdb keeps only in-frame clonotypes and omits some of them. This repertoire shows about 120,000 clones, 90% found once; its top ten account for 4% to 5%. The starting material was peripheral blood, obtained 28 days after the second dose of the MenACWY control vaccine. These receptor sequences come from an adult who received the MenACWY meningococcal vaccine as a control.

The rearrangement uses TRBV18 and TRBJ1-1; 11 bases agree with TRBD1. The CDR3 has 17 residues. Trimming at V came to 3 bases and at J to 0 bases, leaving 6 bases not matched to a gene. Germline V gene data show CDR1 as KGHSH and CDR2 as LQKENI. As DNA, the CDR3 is TGTGCCAGCTCACCCATCCGGACAGGGGGCTTGAACACTGAAGCTTTCTTT. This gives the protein CASSPIRTGGLNTEAFF.

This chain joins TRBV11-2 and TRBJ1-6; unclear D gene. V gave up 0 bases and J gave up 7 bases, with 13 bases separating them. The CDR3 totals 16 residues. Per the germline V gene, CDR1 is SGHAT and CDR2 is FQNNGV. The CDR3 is CASSLDIPGKNSPLHF. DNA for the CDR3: TGTGCCAGCAGCTTAGATATTCCGGGGAAGAATTCACCCCTCCACTTT.

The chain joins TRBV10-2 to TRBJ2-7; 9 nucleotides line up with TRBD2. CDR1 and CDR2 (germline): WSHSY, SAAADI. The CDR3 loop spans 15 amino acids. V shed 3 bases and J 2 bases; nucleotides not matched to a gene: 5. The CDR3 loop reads CASSDEAGGTYEQYV. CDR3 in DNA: TGCGCCAGCAGTGATGAAGCGGGGGGTACCTACGAGCAGTACGTC.

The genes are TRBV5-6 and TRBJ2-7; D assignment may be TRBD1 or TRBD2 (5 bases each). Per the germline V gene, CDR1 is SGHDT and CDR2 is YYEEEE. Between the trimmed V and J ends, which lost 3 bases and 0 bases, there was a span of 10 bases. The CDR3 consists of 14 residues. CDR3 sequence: CASSSPGTSYEQYF. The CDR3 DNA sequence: TGTGCCAGCAGCTCGCCCGGGACCTCCTACGAGCAGTACTTC.

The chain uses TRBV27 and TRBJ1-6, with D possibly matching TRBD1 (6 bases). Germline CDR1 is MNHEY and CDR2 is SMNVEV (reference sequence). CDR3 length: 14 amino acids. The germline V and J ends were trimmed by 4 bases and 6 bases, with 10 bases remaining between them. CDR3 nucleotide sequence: TGTGCCAGCAGTTCACGACAGGCTAATTCACCCCTCCACTTT. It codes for CASSSRQANSPLHF.

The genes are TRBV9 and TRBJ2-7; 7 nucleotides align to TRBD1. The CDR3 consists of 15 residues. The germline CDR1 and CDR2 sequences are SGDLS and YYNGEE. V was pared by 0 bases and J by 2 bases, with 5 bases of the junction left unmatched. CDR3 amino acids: CASSVGQGGPYEQYF. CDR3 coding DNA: TGTGCCAGCAGCGTAGGACAGGGCGGCCCCTACGAGCAGTACTTC. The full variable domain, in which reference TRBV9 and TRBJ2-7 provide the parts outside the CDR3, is DSGVTQTPKHLITATGQRVTLRCSPRSGDLSVYWYQQSLDQGLQFLIQYYNGEERAKGNILERFSAQQFPDLHSELNLSSLELGDSALYFCASSVGQGGPYEQYFGPGTRLTVT.

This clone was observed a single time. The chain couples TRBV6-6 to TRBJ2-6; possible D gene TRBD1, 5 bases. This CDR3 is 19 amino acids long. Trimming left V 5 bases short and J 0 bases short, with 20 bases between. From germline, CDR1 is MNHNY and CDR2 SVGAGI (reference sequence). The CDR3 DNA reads TGTGCCAGCAGTCCCTCAGGGAAGGGAACGTCCTCTGGGGCCAACGTCCTGACTTTC. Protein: CASSPSGKGTSSGANVLTF.

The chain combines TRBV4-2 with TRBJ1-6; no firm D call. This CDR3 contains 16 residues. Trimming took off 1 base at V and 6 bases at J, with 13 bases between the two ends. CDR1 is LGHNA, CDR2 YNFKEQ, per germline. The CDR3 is CASSQGRSTGNSPLHF. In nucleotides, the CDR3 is TGTGCCAGCAGCCAAGGGAGGTCAACGGGTAATTCACCCCTCCACTTT.

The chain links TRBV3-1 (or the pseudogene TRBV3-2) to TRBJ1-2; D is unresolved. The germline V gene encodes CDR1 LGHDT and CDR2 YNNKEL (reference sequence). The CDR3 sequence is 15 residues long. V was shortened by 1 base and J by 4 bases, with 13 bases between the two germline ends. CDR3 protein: CASSQVGSLTYGYTF. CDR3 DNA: TGTGCCAGCAGCCAAGTAGGGAGCCTCACCTATGGCTACACCTTC.

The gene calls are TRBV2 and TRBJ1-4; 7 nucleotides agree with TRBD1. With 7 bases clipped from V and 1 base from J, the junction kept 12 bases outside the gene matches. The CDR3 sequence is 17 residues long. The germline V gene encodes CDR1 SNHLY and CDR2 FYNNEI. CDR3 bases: TGTGCCAGCAACATATACCTATCAGGGGGAACTAATGAAAAACTGTTTTTT. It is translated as CASNIYLSGGTNEKLFF.

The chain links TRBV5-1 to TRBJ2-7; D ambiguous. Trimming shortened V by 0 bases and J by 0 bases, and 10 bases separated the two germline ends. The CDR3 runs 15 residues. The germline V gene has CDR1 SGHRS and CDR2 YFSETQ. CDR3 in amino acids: CASSLASAYSYEQYF. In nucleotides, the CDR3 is TGCGCCAGCAGCTTGGCGTCGGCATACTCCTACGAGCAGTACTTC. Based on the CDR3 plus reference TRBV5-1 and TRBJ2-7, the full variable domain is KAGVTQTPRYLIKTRGQQVTLSCSPISGHRSVSWYQQTPGQGLQFLFEYFSETQRNKGNFPGRFSGRQFSNSRSEMNVSTLELGDSALYLCASSLASAYSYEQYFGPGTRLTVT.

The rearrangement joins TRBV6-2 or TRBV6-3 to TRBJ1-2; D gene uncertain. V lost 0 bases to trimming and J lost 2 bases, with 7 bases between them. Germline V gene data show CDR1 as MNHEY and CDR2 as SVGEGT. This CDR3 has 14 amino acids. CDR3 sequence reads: CASSYSWQNYGYTF. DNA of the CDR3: TGTGCCAGCAGTTACTCGTGGCAGAACTATGGCTACACCTTC.

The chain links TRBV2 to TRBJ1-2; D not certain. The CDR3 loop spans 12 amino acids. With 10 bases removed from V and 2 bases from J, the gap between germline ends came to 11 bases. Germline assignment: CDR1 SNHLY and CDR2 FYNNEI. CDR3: CANLDTNYGYTF. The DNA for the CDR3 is TGTGCCAACCTAGACACGAACTATGGCTACACCTTC.

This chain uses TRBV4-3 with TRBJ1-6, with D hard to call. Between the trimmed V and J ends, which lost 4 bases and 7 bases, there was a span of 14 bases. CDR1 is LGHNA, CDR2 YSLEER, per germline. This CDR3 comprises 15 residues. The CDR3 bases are TGCGCCAGCAGCCTTCAGACACGCGACAATTCACCCCTCCACTTT. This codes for CASSLQTRDNSPLHF.

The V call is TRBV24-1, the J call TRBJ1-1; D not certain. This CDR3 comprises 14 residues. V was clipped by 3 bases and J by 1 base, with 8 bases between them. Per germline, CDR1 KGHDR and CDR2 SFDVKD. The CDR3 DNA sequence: TGTGCCACCAGTGATGCGGACGGGAACACTGAAGCTTTCTTT. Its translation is CATSDADGNTEAFF.